A single T cell receptor (beta chain) is shown here with its context. These data originate in a study of control samples from healthy donors and cancer patients. The data were produced by immunoSEQ multiplex PCR, yet TCRdb's version contains in-frame clones alone and is incomplete. The top ten hold 3.5% to 4.5% of the sample, which has about 110,000 clones, 90% seen once. Input material: blood. The clonotype originates from a human donor in good health. The donor label of this sample is uncertain.

CDR3 sequence (DNA): TGTGCCAGCAGGGGTAAAAAGACAGATACGCAGTATTTT. It is translated as CASRGKKTDTQYF. This chain joins TRBV6-4 and TRBJ2-3; no clear D. Per the germline V gene, CDR1 is MRHNA and CDR2 is SNTAGT. The CDR3 has 13 residues. Trimming cost V 6 bases and J 3 bases, with 10 bases left between them.